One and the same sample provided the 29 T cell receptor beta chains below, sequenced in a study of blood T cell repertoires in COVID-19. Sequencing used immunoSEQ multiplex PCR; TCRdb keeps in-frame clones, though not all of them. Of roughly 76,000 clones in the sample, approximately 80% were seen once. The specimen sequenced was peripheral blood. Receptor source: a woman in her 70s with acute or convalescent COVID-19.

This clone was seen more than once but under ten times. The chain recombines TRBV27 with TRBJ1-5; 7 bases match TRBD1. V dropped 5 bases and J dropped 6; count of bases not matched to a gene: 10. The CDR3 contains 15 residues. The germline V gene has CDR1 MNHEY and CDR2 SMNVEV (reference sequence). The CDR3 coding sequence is TGTGCCAGCAGTCCCCGGGACAGTCGTGCTCAGCCCCAGCATTTT. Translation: CASSPRDSRAQPQHF.

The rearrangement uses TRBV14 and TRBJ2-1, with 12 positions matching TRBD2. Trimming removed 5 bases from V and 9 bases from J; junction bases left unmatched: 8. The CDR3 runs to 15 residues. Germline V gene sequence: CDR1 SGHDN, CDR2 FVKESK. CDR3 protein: CASSYRTSGATEQFF. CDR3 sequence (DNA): TGTGCCAGCAGCTACCGGACTAGCGGGGCTACTGAGCAGTTCTTC. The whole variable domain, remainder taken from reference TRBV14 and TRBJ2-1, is EAGVTQFPSHSVIEKGQTVTLRCDPISGHDNLYWYRRVMGKEIKFLLHFVKESKQDESGMPNNRFLAERTGGTYSTLKVQPAELEDSGVYFCASSYRTSGATEQFFGPGTRLTVL.

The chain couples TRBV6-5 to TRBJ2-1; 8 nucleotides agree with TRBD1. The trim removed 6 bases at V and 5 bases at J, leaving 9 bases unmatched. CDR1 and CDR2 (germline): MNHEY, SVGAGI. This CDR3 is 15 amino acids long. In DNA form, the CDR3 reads TGTGCCAGCAGAGATAGGACAGGGATCAACAATGAGCAGTTCTTC. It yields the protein CASRDRTGINNEQFF.

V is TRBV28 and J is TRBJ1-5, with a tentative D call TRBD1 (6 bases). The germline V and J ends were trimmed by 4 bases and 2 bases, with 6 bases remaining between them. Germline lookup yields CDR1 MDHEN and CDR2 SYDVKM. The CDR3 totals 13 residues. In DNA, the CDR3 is TGTGCCAGCAGTTCAGGGGGCAATCAGCCCCAGCATTTT. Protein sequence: CASSSGGNQPQHF.

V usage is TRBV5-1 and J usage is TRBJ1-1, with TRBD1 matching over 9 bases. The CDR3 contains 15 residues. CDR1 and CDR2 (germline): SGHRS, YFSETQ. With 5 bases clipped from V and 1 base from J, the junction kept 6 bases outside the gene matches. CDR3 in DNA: TGCGCCAGCAGGAGACAGGGGGTCGCGAACACTGAAGCTTTCTTT. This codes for CASRRQGVANTEAFF. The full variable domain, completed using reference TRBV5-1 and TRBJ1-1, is KAGVTQTPRYLIKTRGQQVTLSCSPISGHRSVSWYQQTPGQGLQFLFEYFSETQRNKGNFPGRFSGRQFSNSRSEMNVSTLELGDSALYLCASRRQGVANTEAFFGQGTRLTVV.

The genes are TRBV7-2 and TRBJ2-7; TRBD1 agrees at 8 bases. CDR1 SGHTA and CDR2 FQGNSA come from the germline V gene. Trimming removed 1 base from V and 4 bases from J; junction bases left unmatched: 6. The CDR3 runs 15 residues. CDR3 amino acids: CASSLVTGEGYEQYF. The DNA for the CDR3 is TGTGCCAGCAGCTTAGTGACAGGGGAAGGGTACGAGCAGTACTTC. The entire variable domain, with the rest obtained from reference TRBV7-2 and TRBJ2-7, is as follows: GAGVSQSPSNKVTEKGKDVELRCDPISGHTALYWYRQSLGQGLEFLIYFQGNSAPDKSGLPSDRFSAERTGGSVSTLTIQRTQQEDSAVYLCASSLVTGEGYEQYFGPGTRLTVT.

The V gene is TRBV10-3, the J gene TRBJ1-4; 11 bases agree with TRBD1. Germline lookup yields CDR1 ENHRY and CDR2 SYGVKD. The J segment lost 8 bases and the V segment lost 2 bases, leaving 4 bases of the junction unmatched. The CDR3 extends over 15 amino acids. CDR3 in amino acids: CAISEGQGAREKLFF. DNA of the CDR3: TGTGCCATCAGTGAGGGACAGGGGGCTAGAGAAAAACTGTTTTTT.

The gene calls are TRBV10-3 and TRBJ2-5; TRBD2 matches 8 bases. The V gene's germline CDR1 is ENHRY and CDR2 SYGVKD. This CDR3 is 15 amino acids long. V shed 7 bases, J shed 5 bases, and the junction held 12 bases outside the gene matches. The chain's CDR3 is CAIKVAAGVGETQYF. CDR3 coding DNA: TGTGCCATCAAAGTAGCAGCGGGAGTAGGGGAGACCCAGTACTTC.

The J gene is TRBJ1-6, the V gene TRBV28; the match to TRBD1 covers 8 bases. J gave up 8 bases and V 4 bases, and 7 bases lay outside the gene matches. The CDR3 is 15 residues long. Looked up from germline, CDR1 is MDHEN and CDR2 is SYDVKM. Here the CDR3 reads CASSSWTGTHSPLHF. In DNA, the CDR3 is TGTGCCAGCAGTTCCTGGACAGGGACACATTCACCCCTCCACTTT.

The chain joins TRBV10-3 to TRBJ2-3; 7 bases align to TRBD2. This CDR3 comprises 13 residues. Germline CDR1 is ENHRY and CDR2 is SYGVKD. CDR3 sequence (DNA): TGTGCGGGGAGGGGCGGGAGAGGAGATACGCAGTATTTT. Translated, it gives CAGRGGRGDTQYF.

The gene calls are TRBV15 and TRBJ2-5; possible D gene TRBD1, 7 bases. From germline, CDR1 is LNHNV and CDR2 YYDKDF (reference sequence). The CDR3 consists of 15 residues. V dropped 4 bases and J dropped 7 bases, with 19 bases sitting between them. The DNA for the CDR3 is TGTGCCACCAGCATCCGAAGGGTTCAGGGGGGGACCCAGTACTTC. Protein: CATSIRRVQGGTQYF.

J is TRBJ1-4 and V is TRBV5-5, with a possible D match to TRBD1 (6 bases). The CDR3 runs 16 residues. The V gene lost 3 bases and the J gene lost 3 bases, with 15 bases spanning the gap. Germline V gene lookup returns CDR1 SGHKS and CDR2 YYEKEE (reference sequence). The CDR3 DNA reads TGTGCCAGCAGCTCGTTACAGGGACGGGCTAATGAAAAACTGTTTTTT. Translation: CASSSLQGRANEKLFF.

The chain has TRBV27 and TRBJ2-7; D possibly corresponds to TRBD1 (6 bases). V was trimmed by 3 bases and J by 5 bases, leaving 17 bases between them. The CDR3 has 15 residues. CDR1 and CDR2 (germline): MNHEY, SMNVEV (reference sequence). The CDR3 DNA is TGTGCCAGCAGTTTTTCTCAGGGGAACAGAAACGAGCAGTACTTC. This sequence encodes CASSFSQGNRNEQYF.

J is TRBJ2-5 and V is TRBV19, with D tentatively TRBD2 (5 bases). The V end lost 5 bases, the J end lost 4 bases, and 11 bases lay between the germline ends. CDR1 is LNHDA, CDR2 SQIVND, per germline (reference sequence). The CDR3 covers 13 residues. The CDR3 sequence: CASSEGPGETQYF. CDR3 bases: TGTGCCAGTAGTGAGGGCCCCGGAGAGACCCAGTACTTC.

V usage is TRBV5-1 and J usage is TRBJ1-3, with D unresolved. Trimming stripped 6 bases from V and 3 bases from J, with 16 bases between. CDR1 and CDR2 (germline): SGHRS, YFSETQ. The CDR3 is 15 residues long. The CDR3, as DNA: TGCGCCAGCAACGGAGGGTACGGGTATGGAAACACCATATATTTT. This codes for CASNGGYGYGNTIYF.

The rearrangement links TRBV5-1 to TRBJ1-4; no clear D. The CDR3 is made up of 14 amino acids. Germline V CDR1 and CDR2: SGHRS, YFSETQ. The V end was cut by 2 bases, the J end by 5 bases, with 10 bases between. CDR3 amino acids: CASSFLDKNEKLFF. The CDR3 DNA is TGCGCCAGCAGCTTCTTAGACAAGAATGAAAAACTGTTTTTT.

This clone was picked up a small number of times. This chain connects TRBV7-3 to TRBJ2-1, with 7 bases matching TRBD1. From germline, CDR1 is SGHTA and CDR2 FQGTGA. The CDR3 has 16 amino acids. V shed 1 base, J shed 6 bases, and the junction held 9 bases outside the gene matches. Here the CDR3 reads CASSLMGTAKTNEQFF. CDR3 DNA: TGTGCCAGCAGCTTAATGGGGACAGCCAAAACCAATGAGCAGTTCTTC. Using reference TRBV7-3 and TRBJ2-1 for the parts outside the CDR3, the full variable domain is GAGVSQTPSNKVTEKGKYVELRCDPISGHTALYWYRQSLGQGPEFLIYFQGTGAADDSGLPNDRFFAVRPEGSVSTLKIQRTERGDSAVYLCASSLMGTAKTNEQFFGPGTRLTVL.

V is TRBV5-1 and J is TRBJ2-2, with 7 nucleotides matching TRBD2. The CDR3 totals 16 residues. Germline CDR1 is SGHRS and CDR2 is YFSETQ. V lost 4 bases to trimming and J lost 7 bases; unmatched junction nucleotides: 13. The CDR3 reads CASSPRGAGEGGELFF. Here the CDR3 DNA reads TGCGCCAGCAGCCCCCGTGGCGCGGGAGAAGGCGGGGAGCTGTTTTTT.

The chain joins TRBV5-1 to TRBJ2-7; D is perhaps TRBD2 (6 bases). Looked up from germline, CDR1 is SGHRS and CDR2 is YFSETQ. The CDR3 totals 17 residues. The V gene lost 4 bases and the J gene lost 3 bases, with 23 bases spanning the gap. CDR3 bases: TGCGCCAGCAGCACTAGCACATTGTCAGGGCGCAGCTACGAGCAGTACTTC. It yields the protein CASSTSTLSGRSYEQYF.

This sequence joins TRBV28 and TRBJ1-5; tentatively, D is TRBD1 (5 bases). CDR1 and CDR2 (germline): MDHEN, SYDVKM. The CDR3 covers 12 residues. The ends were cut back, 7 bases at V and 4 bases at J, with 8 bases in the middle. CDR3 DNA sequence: TGTGCCAGCATGGGGGGAAATCAGCCCCAGCATTTT. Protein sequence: CASMGGNQPQHF.

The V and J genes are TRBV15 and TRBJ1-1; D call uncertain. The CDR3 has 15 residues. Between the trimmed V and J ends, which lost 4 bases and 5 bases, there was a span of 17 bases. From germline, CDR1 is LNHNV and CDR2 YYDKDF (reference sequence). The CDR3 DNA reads TGTGCCACCAGCAAAGGTTACCCCGGAGGGACTGAAGCTTTCTTT. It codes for CATSKGYPGGTEAFF.

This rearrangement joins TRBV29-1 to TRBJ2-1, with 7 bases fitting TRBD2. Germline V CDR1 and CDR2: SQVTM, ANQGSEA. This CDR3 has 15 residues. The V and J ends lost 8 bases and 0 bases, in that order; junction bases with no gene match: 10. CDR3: CSILAGPSSYNEQFF. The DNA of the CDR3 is TGCAGCATTTTAGCGGGTCCGAGCTCCTACAATGAGCAGTTCTTC.

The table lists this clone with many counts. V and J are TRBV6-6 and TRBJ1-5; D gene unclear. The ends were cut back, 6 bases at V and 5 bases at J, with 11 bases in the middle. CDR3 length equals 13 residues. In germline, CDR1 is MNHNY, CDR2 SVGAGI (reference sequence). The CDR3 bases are TGTGCCAGCAGGATGGAGGTTTATCAGCCCCAGCATTTT. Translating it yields CASRMEVYQPQHF.

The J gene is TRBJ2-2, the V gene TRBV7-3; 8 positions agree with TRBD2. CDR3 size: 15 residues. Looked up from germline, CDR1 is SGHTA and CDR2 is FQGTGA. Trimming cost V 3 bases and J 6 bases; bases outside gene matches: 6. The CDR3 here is CASSLSSGSSGELFF. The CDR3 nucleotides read TGTGCCAGCAGCTTGTCCAGCGGGAGTTCCGGGGAGCTGTTTTTT.

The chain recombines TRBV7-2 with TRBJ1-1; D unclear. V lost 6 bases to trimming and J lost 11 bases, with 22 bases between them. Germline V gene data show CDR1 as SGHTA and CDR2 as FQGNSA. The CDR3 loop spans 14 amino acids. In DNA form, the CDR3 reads TGTGCCAGCAGTCAAAGTTGGGCGCTCCCGGGGGCTTTCTTT. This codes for CASSQSWALPGAFF. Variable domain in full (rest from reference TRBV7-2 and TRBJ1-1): GAGVSQSPSNKVTEKGKDVELRCDPISGHTALYWYRQSLGQGLEFLIYFQGNSAPDKSGLPSDRFSAERTGGSVSTLTIQRTQQEDSAVYLCASSQSWALPGAFFGQGTRLTVV.

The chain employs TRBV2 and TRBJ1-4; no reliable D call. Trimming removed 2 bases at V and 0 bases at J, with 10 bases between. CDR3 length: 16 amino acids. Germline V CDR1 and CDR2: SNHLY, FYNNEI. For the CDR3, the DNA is TGTGCCAGCAGTGAATTGCGGAGCGCAACTAATGAAAAACTGTTTTTT. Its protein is CASSELRSATNEKLFF.

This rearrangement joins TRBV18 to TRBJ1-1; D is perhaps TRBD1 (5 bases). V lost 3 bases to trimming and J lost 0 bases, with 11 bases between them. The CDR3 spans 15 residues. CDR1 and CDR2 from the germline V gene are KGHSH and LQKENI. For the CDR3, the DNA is TGTGCCAGCTCACCTAGTCAGGGTATGAACACTGAAGCTTTCTTT. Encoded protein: CASSPSQGMNTEAFF. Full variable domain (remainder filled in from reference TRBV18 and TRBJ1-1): NAGVMQNPRHLVRRRGQEARLRCSPMKGHSHVYWYRQLPEEGLKFMVYLQKENIIDESGMPKERFSAEFPKEGPSILRIQQVVRGDSAAYFCASSPSQGMNTEAFFGQGTRLTVV.

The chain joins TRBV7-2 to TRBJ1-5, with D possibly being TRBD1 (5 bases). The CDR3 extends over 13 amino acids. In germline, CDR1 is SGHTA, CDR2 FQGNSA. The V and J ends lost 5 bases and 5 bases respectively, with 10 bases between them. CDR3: CASSTGGDQPQHF. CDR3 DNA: TGTGCCAGCAGCACAGGAGGGGATCAGCCCCAGCATTTT.

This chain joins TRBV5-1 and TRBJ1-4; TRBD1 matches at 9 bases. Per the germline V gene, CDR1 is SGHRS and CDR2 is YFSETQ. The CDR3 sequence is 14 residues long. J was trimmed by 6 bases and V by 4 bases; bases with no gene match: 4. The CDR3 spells CASSNTGGDEKLFF. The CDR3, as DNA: TGCGCCAGCAGCAACACAGGGGGCGATGAAAAACTGTTTTTT. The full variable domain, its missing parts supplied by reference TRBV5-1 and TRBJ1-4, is KAGVTQTPRYLIKTRGQQVTLSCSPISGHRSVSWYQQTPGQGLQFLFEYFSETQRNKGNFPGRFSGRQFSNSRSEMNVSTLELGDSALYLCASSNTGGDEKLFFGSGTQLSVL.